The source of this T cell receptor beta chain is a study of blood T cells in healthy people across ages. Germline CDR1 is DFQATT and CDR2 is SNEGSKA (reference sequence). The length of the CDR3 is 14 residues. Trimming removed 3 bases from V and 4 bases from J, with 15 bases in between. A second roughly 6 to 11 cycle PCR used barcoded and J-beta primers. TCRdb reprocessed the 5' RACE reads with MiXCR, giving one entry per CDR3 protein. The sample has 2 million or so distinct CDR3 sequences; around half are singletons. This clonotype has a single count. The TCR was taken from a woman aged 40 to 50 in good health. The chain combines TRBV20-1 with TRBJ1-2; weak D call: TRBD1 (5 bases). The specimen sequenced was blood. The chain's CDR3 is CSASGAGVGYGYTF. CDR3 in DNA: TGCAGTGCTAGCGGCGCGGGGGTAGGCTATGGCTACACCTTC.